This T cell receptor beta chain was captured by sequencing in a study of cytomegalovirus exposure and HLA in healthy donors. The CDR3 spans 15 residues. With V trimmed by 4 bases and J by 4 bases, 8 bases remained unmatched. CDR1 is SGHTA, CDR2 FQGNSA, per germline. 60 Vbeta and 13 Jbeta primers were used in PCR. This table comes from immunoSEQ multiplex PCR, and its TCRdb copy is limited to in-frame clones, with some not included. The data show under 150,000 clones, roughly 80% seen once. As concerns this clone: Its specificity is unknown.

Study-wide results and caveats: Most CMV-associated TCR beta chains appeared HLA-restricted in a later analysis. HLA-A and HLA-B allele assignments for most subjects were reportedly predicted accurately using TCR beta sequences.

The chain carries TRBV7-2 and TRBJ1-2; TRBD1 matches 8 bases. The sequence came from a male donor in good health and CMV-seronegative. What was sequenced was PBMCs. CDR3 DNA: TGTGCCAGCAGCTCAGACGGGACAGGCCTCTATGGCTACACCTTC. This codes for CASSSDGTGLYGYTF. Variable domain in full (rest from reference TRBV7-2 and TRBJ1-2): GAGVSQSPSNKVTEKGKDVELRCDPISGHTALYWYRQSLGQGLEFLIYFQGNSAPDKSGLPSDRFSAERTGGSVSTLTIQRTQQEDSAVYLCASSSDGTGLYGYTFGSGTRLTVV.